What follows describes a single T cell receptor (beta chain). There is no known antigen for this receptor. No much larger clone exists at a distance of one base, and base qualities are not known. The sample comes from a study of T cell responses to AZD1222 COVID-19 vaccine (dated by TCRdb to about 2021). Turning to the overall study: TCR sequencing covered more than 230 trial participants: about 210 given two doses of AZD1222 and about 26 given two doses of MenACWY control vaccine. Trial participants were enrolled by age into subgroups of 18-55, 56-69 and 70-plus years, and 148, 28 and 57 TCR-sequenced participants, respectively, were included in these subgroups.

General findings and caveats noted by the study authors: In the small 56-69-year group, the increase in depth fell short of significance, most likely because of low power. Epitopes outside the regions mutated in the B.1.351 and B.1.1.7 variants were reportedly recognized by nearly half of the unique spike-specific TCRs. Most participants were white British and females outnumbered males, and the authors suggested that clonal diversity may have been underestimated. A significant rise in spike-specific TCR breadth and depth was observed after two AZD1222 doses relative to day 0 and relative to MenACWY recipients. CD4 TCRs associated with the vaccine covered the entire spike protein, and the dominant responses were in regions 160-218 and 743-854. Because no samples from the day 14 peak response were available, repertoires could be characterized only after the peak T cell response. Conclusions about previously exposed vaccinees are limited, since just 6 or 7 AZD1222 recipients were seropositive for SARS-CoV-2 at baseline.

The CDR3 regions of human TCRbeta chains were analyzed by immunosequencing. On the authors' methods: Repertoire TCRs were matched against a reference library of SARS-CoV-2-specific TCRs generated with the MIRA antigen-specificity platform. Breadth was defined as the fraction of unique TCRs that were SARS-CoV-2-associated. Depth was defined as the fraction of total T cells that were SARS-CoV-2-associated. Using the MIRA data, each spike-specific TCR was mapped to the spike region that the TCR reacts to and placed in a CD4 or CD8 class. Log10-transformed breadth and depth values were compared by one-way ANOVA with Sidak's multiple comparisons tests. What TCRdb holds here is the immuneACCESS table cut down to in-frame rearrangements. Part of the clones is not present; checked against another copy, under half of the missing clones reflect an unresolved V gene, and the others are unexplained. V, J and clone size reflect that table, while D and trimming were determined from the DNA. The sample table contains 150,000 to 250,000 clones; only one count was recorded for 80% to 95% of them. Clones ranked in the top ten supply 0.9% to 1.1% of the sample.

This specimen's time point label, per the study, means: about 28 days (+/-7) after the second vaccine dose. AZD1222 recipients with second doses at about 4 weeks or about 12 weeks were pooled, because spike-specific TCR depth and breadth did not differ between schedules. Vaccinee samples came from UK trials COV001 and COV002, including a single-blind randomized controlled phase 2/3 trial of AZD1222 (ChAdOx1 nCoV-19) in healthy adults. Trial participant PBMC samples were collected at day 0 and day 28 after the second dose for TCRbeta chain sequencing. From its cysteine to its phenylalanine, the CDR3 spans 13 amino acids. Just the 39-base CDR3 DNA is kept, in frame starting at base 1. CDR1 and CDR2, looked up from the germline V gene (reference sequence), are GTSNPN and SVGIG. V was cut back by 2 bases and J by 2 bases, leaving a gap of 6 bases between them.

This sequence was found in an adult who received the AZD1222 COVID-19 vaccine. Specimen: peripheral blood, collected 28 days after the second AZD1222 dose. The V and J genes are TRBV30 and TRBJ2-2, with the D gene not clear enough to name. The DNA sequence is TGTGCCTGGAGTAACCTAAACACCGGGGAGCTGTTTTTT. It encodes CAWSNLNTGELFF. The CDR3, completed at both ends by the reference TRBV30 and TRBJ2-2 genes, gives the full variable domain SQTIHQWPATLVQPVGSPLSLECTVEGTSNPNLYWYRQAAGRGLQLLFYSVGIGQISSEVPQNLSASRPQDRQFILSSKKLLLSDSGFYLCAWSNLNTGELFFGEGSRLTVL.